This passage covers 9 T cell receptor beta chains from one sample sequenced in a study of T cell changes during pregnancy in multiple sclerosis (dated by TCRdb to about 2019). Library method: the immunoSEQ multiplex PCR assay. TCRdb provides this immuneACCESS table in a form limited to in-frame rearrangements. Some clones are lacking; in checked studies, under half of them reflect an unresolved V gene, and why the rest are absent is not known. This sample has around 88,000 clones in its table, and about nine tenths of those were observed once. The ten top clones hold around 2.3% of the sample. This specimen consisted of peripheral blood, obtained in the first trimester of pregnancy. These TCRs come from a female donor with multiple sclerosis, enrolled in a pregnancy study.

The chain's CDR3 is CASVPQTGGYNEQFF. For the CDR3, the DNA is TGTGCCAGCGTACCCCAGACGGGGGGTTACAATGAGCAGTTCTTC. The V and J genes are TRBV6-6 and TRBJ2-1; 7 positions agree with TRBD2. Trimming at V came to 8 bases and at J to 4 bases, leaving 11 bases not matched to a gene. The CDR3 spans 15 residues. Per the germline V gene, CDR1 is MNHNY and CDR2 is SVGAGI (reference sequence).

The chain carries TRBV28 and TRBJ1-6; no clear D. The V end was cut by 10 bases, the J end by 0 bases, with 13 bases between. Germline CDR1 MDHEN, CDR2 SYDVKM. The CDR3 loop spans 15 amino acids. CDR3 sequence reads: CATRESSSYNSPLHF. The DNA of the CDR3 is TGTGCCACGAGGGAATCGAGCTCCTATAATTCACCCCTCCACTTT.

This chain links TRBV11-3 with TRBJ1-3; no clear D gene. CDR1 SGHNT and CDR2 YENEEA come from the germline V gene. The CDR3 runs 16 residues. V was cut by 0 bases and J by 4 bases, with 13 bases left in between. CDR3 region: CASSLERGTVGNTIYF. CDR3 sequence (DNA): TGTGCCAGCAGCTTAGAGCGGGGAACTGTCGGAAACACCATATATTTT. The variable domain in full, with the rest retrieved from reference TRBV11-3 and TRBJ1-3, is EAGVVQSPRYKIIEKKQPVAFWCNPISGHNTLYWYLQNLGQGPELLIRYENEEAVDDSQLPKDRFSAERLKGVDSTLKIQPAELGDSAVYLCASSLERGTVGNTIYFGEGSWLTVV.

This chain's CDR3 is CASRGQWNQPQHF. CDR3 in DNA: TGTGCCAGCAGGGGACAGTGGAATCAGCCCCAGCATTTT. This rearrangement joins TRBV6-1 to TRBJ1-5, with 7 bases that match TRBD1. This CDR3 spans 13 amino acids. CDR1 and CDR2 (germline): MNHNS, SASEGT. The ends lost 6 bases at V and 4 bases at J; junction bases unmatched: 3.

CDR3 in amino acids: CASSYNRGTEAFF. The CDR3 bases are TGTGCCAGCAGTTATAACAGGGGAACTGAAGCTTTCTTT. This chain joins TRBV6-5 and TRBJ1-1, with 7 bases aligning to TRBD1. Germline V CDR1 and CDR2: MNHEY, SVGAGI. The ends lost 3 bases at V and 5 bases at J; junction bases unmatched: 3. The CDR3 extends over 13 amino acids.

The CDR3 nucleotides read TGTGCCAGTAGTATCGACGGGACCGGGGAGCTGTTTTTT. It encodes CASSIDGTGELFF. The gene calls are TRBV19 and TRBJ2-2, with no clear D. The V gene lost 3 bases and the J gene lost 5 bases, with 7 bases spanning the gap. This CDR3 has 13 residues. Germline-derived CDR1 and CDR2 are LNHDA and SQIVND (reference sequence).

The chain has TRBV19 and TRBJ2-1, with 9 nucleotides matching TRBD2. Germline lookup yields CDR1 LNHDA and CDR2 SQIVND (reference sequence). After removal of 3 bases from V and 5 bases from J, the junction contained 17 bases not matched to a gene. CDR3 length: 19 residues. The CDR3 sequence is CASSIKLGAGGTLDNEQFF. CDR3 coding DNA: TGTGCCAGTAGTATTAAATTGGGAGCGGGGGGCACTTTAGACAATGAGCAGTTCTTC.

The J gene is TRBJ2-2, the V gene TRBV28; 8 bases line up with TRBD2. Germline V gene data show CDR1 as MDHEN and CDR2 as SYDVKM. The length of the CDR3 is 15 residues. Unmatched junction bases numbered 6, after V lost 5 bases and J lost 4 bases. The CDR3 DNA follows: TGTGCCAGCAGTCATCCAGCGGGAGCCACCGGGGAGCTGTTTTTT. This translates into CASSHPAGATGELFF.

The chain joins TRBV27 to TRBJ1-2; 7 nucleotides match TRBD1. The CDR3 covers 14 residues. Germline V gene data show CDR1 as MNHEY and CDR2 as SMNVEV (reference sequence). V was clipped by 6 bases and J by 3 bases; unmatched bases: 7. As DNA, the CDR3 is TGTGCCAGCAGGAGACAGGGTGGGTACTATGGCTACACCTTC. Translating gives CASRRQGGYYGYTF.